This TCR beta chain emerged from a study of shared clonotypes between healthy human individuals (dated by TCRdb to 2020 to 2022). Notes on the research overall: The cohort included three men and two women between 18 and 49 years of age. Blood TCR repertoires of five healthy adults were deeply sequenced to estimate repertoire size and the extent of clonotype sharing between individuals. Leukapheresis yielded between about 0.94 and 9 billion PBMCs per donor. Per donor, three plates each were used for CD4 naive and CD4 memory, two for CD8 naive, and one for CD8 memory. Different laboratories and diverse techniques were used to prepare libraries and sequence TCR repertoires, to increase sequencing depth and limit assay-specific biases. Points the paper makes about the study in general: The small number of donors limited the genetic and exposure-history diversity represented. Compared with non-shared clonotypes, the clonotypes found in all four sorted-subset donors had higher generation probabilities. Sampling was restricted to blood, and TCR repertoires in tissue are likely to differ from TCR repertoires in blood. Sharing across a few donors was observed for around 5% of naive CD4, 3% to 3.5% of naive CD8, over 2% of memory CD4, and less than 0.45% of memory CD8 clonotypes. Pairwise subsampling indicated that sequencing depth was expected to affect the degree of clonotype sharing among donors. Estimated clonotype richness was generally larger for naive than for memory subsets. Even with the large sequencing depth, rarefaction of the sorted-subset datasets indicated that sequencing was incomplete.

From the cysteine up to the phenylalanine, the CDR3 has a length of 15 residues. The kept DNA is CDR3 alone, 45 bases in frame from the first base. The germline V and J ends show losses of 5 bases and 4 bases respectively, and no gene match explains 7 bases of the junction. CDR1 and CDR2, looked up from the germline V gene (reference sequence), are SEHNR and FQNEAQ. Using the deep immunoSEQ assay, TCR CDR3 regions were amplified from genomic DNA by multiplex PCR. Genomic DNA extracted from each cell subset was distributed evenly over all wells of several immunoSEQ 96-well plates, and each plate served as one replicate. For sorted subsets, 150 to 250 ng genomic DNA, equal to 30,000 to 35,000 T cell genomes, was loaded into each replicate PCR. Purified libraries were quantified with a Qubit 3.0 fluorometer, sized on a Bioanalyzer 2100, and re-quantified with the KAPA Library Quantification kit. Every immunoSEQ 96-well plate was sequenced on a separate single-read 150-cycle Illumina NextSeq 550 flow cell. From the authors' description of their analysis: Because the immunoSEQ output held only junctional sequences and lacked quality scores, the filtering could not match the filtering applied to full-length reads. To assign V/J genes and CDR3, sequences were annotated against IMGT germline references using PyIR, a Python wrapper for IgBLAST v1.9. Reads were removed for weak V/J assignments (E-value above 1e-6), missing CDR3, stop codons, out-of-frame junctions, or ambiguous translated residues. V3J clonotypes were defined as sequences sharing the same inferred V gene, J gene, and CDR3 amino acid sequence. Percentage overlap between repertoires was calculated by dividing the number of shared unique clonotypes by the size of the smaller repertoire. RTK rarefaction, the Chao1 estimator, and Recon v2.1 estimates of unobserved clonotypes were used to assess repertoire richness. Generation probabilities were computed with OLGA for all TCRbeta clonotypes obtained by the gDNA method from a few donors. TCRdb's version of the immuneACCESS table is confined to in-frame rearrangements and falls short of the full clone set. An unresolved V gene accounts for under half of the shortfall where checked; the remainder is of unknown origin. The V and J calls and clone size were taken over from that table, and D and trimming were inferred from the DNA. The sample has some 2,100,000 clones on record, roughly 91% of them singletons. Of the sample, 1.5% to 2% is held by the ten largest clones.

As regards this clone: Its antigen remains undetermined. No much larger clone is present one base from it, and per-base qualities are unavailable. This sample includes further DNA sequences coding for the same CDR3.

For the CD8 naive samples, CD45RO-negative cells were positively selected for CCR7, yielding a CD45RA+CCR7+ population from which TemRA cells were excluded. Donors were healthy HIV-negative adults with no recently reported acute infections or vaccinations. Every donor was a Caucasian adult residing in Nashville, Tennessee, USA. After blood collection by leukapheresis, PBMCs were isolated using Ficoll-Histopaque density gradient centrifugation and then cryopreserved in the vapor phase of liquid nitrogen. Purity and quantity of every magnetically sorted T cell population were checked by analytical flow cytometry. Genomic DNA was isolated from each sorted fraction and quantified by UV absorbance on a Nanodrop 2000c.

The sequence is built from TRBV7-9 and TRBJ2-7, with 11 central nucleotides matching TRBD2. The sequencing sample was made of naive CD8+ T cells from PBMCs. Reading the label with the study, this specimen's cell subset or site is: CD45RA+CCR7+. This receptor was identified in a man between 18 and 35 years old in good health. Some clones in this sample may be carry-over from other donors' samples. The CDR3 protein: CASSPRLAGTYEQYF. The DNA sequence reads TGTGCCAGCAGCCCGAGACTAGCGGGAACTTACGAGCAGTACTTC.